This TCR beta chain is drawn from a study of T cell changes during pregnancy in multiple sclerosis. The method was immunoSEQ multiplex PCR; TCRdb's version includes in-frame clones alone and lacks a portion of them. Of fewer than 85,000 clones listed, around 93% are singletons. Germline trimming cut 6 bases from V and 2 bases from J; bases unmatched to any gene: 7. Germline loops: CDR1 SGHAT, CDR2 FQNNGV. CDR3 length: 14 amino acids. The rearrangement joins TRBV11-2 to TRBJ2-7, with 7 bases that match TRBD1. The starting material was peripheral blood, obtained in the second trimester of pregnancy. The receptor was derived from a female donor with multiple sclerosis, enrolled in a pregnancy study. The DNA for the CDR3 is TGTGCCAGCAGACTGACAGGGACGGCCTACGAGCAGTACTTC. This sequence encodes CASRLTGTAYEQYF. Full variable domain (remainder filled in from reference TRBV11-2 and TRBJ2-7): EAGVAQSPRYKIIEKRQSVAFWCNPISGHATLYWYQQILGQGPKLLIQFQNNGVVDDSQLPKDRFSAERLKGVDSTLKIQPAKLEDSAVYLCASRLTGTAYEQYFGPGTRLTVT.